This T cell receptor (beta chain) was obtained from a study of OX40 agonist ivuxolimab in advanced cancers. Study as a whole: Each dose-escalation patient presented with hepatocellular carcinoma, melanoma, renal cell or head and neck cancer. Earlier treatment with anti-PD-1, anti-PD-L1 or anti-CTLA-4 was permitted, and roughly 42% had received some.

The sampling schedule covered blood at baseline, cycle 4 day 1, and cycle 7 day 1. Assay used: immunoSEQ multiplex PCR; TCRdb lists only in-frame clones, some missing. The table lists around 70,000 clones, approximately 85% of them singletons. The ends were cut back, 7 bases at V and 3 bases at J, with 12 bases in the middle. CDR1 and CDR2 (germline): SGHVS, FQNEAQ. The length of the CDR3 is 13 residues. The sample in question was CD4+ or CD8+ T cells sorted from blood, obtained in a trial of the OX40 agonist ivuxolimab. The rearrangement links TRBV7-8 to TRBJ2-5; the D gene could be TRBD1 or TRBD2 (5 bases each). This clonotype was obtained from an adult with an advanced solid tumor such as melanoma, head and neck, liver or kidney cancer. The CDR3 region is CASNTRGEETQYF. CDR3 DNA sequence: TGTGCCAGCAACACTAGAGGGGAAGAGACCCAGTACTTC.